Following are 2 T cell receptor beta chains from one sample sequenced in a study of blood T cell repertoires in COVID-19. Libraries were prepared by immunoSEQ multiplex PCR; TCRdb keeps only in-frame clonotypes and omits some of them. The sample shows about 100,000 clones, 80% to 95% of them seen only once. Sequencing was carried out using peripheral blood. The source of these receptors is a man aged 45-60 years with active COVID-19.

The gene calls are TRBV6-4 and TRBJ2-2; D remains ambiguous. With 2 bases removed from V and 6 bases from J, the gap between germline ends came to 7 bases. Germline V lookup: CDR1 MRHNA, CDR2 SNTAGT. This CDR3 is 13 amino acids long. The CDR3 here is CASSDGVSGELFF. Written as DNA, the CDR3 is TGTGCCAGCAGTGACGGAGTATCCGGGGAGCTGTTTTTT.

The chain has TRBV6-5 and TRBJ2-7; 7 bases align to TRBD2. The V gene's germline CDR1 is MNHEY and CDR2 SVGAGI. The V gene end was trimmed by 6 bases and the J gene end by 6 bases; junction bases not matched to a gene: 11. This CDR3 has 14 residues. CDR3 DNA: TGTGCCAGCAGCTTGGGGGGGTCCGGATTCGAGCAGTACGTC. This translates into CASSLGGSGFEQYV.